Listed here are 5 T cell receptor beta chains from one sample, sequenced in a study of shared clonotypes between healthy human individuals. Using immunoSEQ multiplex PCR, the repertoire was profiled, and TCRdb retains in-frame clones only, with some absent. The table has around 180,000 clones, over 85% seen once. Material: naive CD4+ T cells sorted from blood. Subset meaning: CD45RA+ positively selected. These receptors came from a woman in her thirties in good health.

The chain couples TRBV18 to TRBJ1-3, with unresolved D. Germline V CDR1 and CDR2: KGHSH, LQKENI. The CDR3 has 13 amino acids. Trimming removed 2 bases at V and 2 bases at J, with 4 bases between. Here the CDR3 DNA reads TGTGCCAGCTCACCAAGGGCTGGAAACACCATATATTTT. This translates into CASSPRAGNTIYF.

This chain's CDR3 is CASSGRYRDRGGAFF. The CDR3, as DNA: TGTGCCAGCAGTGGACGGTACCGGGACAGGGGAGGAGCTTTCTTT. This chain joins TRBV6-1 and TRBJ1-1, with 10 bases fitting TRBD1. The CDR3 length is 15 residues. Trimming at V came to 4 bases and at J to 10 bases, leaving 12 bases not matched to a gene. Germline-derived CDR1 and CDR2 are MNHNS and SASEGT.

The chain has TRBV9 and TRBJ2-1; no definite D call. There are 15 residues in the CDR3. CDR1 and CDR2 from the germline V gene are SGDLS and YYNGEE. Trimming took off 0 bases at V and 1 base at J, with 8 bases between the two ends. CDR3 nucleotides: TGTGCCAGCAGCGTAGAAAGCGCATCCTACAATGAGCAGTTCTTC. As protein: CASSVESASYNEQFF.

The chain carries TRBV18 and TRBJ2-6, with D possibly being TRBD2 (5 bases). There are 15 residues in the CDR3. The V gene lost 7 bases and the J gene lost 0 bases, with 10 bases spanning the gap. Germline CDR1 and CDR2: KGHSH and LQKENI. CDR3 protein: CASLATPSGANVLTF. The CDR3 DNA sequence: TGTGCCAGCTTAGCGACACCCTCTGGGGCCAACGTCCTGACTTTC.

This chain connects TRBV19 to TRBJ2-7; possible D gene TRBD2, 6 bases. The CDR3 sequence is 13 residues long. The germline V gene encodes CDR1 LNHDA and CDR2 SQIVND (reference sequence). V was clipped by 5 bases and J by 2 bases, with 10 bases between them. CDR3 in DNA: TGTGCCAGTAGTTGGGACTTCGCCTACGAGCAGTACTTC. It is translated as CASSWDFAYEQYF. Combining the CDR3 with reference TRBV19 and TRBJ2-7 gives the whole variable domain DGGITQSPKYLFRKEGQNVTLSCEQNLNHDAMYWYRQDPGQGLRLIYYSQIVNDFQKGDIAEGYSVSREKKESFPLTVTSAQKNPTAFYLCASSWDFAYEQYFGPGTRLTVT.